This T cell receptor beta chain is drawn from a study of blood T cell repertoires in COVID-19. As for the study in general: PBMCs, B-cell-depleted T cells, or T cells were the source of the cDNA or gDNA that made up the material.

In the source study's methods: The assay estimated nucleated cells by amplifying reference gene primers. Method: immunoSEQ multiplex PCR; TCRdb's copy keeps in-frame clones and lacks some. The DNA was the basis for D and trimming; V, J and clone size are from that table. The table includes approximately 240,000 clones, approximately 85% detected once. V lost 3 bases, J lost 2 bases, and 13 bases lay in between. The CDR3 extends over 14 amino acids. Per the germline V gene, CDR1 is GTSNPN and CDR2 is SVGIG (reference sequence). The clonotype comes from a man aged 50 or older with acute or convalescent COVID-19. What was sequenced was peripheral blood. J is TRBJ1-2 and V is TRBV30; unclear D gene. CDR3: CAWRHTTSNYGYTF. CDR3 DNA sequence: TGTGCCTGGAGGCATACAACATCGAACTATGGCTACACCTTC.